The TCR beta chain described here comes from a study of Tregs in tolerant kidney transplant recipients. For the study at large: The nonmyeloablative bone marrow transplants came from related graft donors, with transient mixed chimerism. The study's findings and limits: Findings come from small patient numbers and require larger validation. The most relevant donor-specific Treg TCRbeta repertoire apparently came from expansion with activated donor B cells.

V shed 5 bases, J shed 7 bases, and the junction held 9 bases outside the gene matches. This CDR3 comprises 16 residues. Germline CDR1 LNHDA, CDR2 SQIVND (reference sequence). Sequencing was performed with immunoSEQ multiplex PCR; in TCRdb, only in-frame clones are kept and a portion is missing. Found here are about 73,000 clones, 95% to 98% of them singletons; the top ten hold 0.56%. Remarks on this clone: The antigen is not known.

Unstimulated regulatory T cells (CD4+CD25+CD127-), CD4+CD25- non-regulatory cells, CD4 and CD8 cells were FACS-sorted from thawed PBMCs. The J gene is TRBJ2-1, the V gene TRBV19; 12 positions agree with TRBD2. This clonotype was obtained from a human donor who received a combined kidney and bone marrow transplant. The sample in question was CD4+ T cells from blood, obtained before the transplant. Here the CDR3 DNA reads TGTGCCAGTAGTCCCCAACTAGCGGGAGGTACAAATGAGCAGTTCTTC. This gives the protein CASSPQLAGGTNEQFF.